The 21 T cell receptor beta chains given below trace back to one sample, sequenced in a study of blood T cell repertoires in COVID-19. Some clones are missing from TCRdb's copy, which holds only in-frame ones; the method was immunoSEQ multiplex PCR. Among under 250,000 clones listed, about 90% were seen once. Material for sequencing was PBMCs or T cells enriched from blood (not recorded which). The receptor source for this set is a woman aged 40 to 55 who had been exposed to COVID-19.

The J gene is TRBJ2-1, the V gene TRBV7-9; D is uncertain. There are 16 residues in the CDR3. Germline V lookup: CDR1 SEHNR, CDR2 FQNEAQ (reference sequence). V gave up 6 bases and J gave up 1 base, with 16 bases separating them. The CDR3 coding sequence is TGTGCCAGCAGTCCTCCTACTTCGAATTCCTACAATGAGCAGTTCTTC. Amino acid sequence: CASSPPTSNSYNEQFF.

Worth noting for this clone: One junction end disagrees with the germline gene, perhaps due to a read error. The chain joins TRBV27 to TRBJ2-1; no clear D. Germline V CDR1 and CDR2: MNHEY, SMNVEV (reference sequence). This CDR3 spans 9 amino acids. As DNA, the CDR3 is TGTGCCAGCAACAGTAGTAGGATCTTC. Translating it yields CASNSSRIF.

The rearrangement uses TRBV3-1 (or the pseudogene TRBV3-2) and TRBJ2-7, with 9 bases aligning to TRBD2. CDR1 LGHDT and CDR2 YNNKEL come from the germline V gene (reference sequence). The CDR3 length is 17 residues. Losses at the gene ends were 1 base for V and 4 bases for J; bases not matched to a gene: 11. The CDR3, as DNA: TGTGCCAGCAGCCAAGTCCGCGGGACTAGCATCAATTACGAGCAGTACTTC. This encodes CASSQVRGTSINYEQYF.

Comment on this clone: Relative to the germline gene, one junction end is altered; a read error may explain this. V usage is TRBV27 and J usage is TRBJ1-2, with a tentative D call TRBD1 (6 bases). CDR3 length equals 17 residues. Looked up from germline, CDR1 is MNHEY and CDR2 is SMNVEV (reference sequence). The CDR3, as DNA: TGTGCCAGCAGTCTATCGAGGGCGCGGGGGGCAAGCTATGGCTACACCTTC. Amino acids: CASSLSRARGASYGYTF.

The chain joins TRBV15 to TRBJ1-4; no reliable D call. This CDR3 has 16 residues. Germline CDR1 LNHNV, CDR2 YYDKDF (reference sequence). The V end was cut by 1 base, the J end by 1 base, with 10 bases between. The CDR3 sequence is CATSRGTEGTNEKLFF. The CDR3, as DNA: TGTGCCACCAGCAGAGGCACAGAGGGAACTAATGAAAAACTGTTTTTT.

The CDR3 loop is CASSSPRQGFYGYTF. CDR3 in DNA: TGTGCCAGCAGTTCACCAAGACAGGGGTTCTATGGCTACACCTTC. The V gene is TRBV27, the J gene TRBJ1-2, with 8 nucleotides matching TRBD1. CDR1 and CDR2 (germline): MNHEY, SMNVEV (reference sequence). The CDR3 has 15 residues. With 4 bases clipped from V and 4 bases from J, the junction kept 8 bases outside the gene matches.

DNA of the CDR3: TGTGCCAGCAGCTTGCTAAGAACTGAAGCTTTCTTT. It codes for CASSLLRTEAFF. The V and J genes are TRBV5-5 and TRBJ1-1; no clear D gene. The germline CDR1 and CDR2 sequences are SGHKS and YYEKEE (reference sequence). The CDR3 sequence is 12 residues long. V gave up 1 base and J gave up 5 bases, with 6 bases separating them.

This CDR3 is CASSPEHRGHNEAFF. The CDR3 region has the DNA TGCGCCAGCAGCCCCGAGCACAGGGGGCATAATGAAGCTTTCTTT. The rearrangement links TRBV4-3 to TRBJ1-1, with TRBD1 matching 9 bases. Germline trimming cut 4 bases from V and 7 bases from J; bases unmatched to any gene: 10. CDR3 length equals 15 residues. Germline CDR1 and CDR2: LGHNA and YSLEER.

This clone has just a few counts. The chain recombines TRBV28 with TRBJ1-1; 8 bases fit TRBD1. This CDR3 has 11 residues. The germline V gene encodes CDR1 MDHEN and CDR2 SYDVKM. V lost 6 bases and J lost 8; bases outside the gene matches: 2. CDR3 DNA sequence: TGTGCCAGCAGCCGGGACAGGGAAGCTTTCTTT. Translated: CASSRDREAFF.

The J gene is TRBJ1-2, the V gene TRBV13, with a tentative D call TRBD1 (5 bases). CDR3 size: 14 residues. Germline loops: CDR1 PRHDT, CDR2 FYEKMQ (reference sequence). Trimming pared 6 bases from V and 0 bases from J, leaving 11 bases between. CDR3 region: CASRLGQSNYGYTF. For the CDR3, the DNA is TGTGCCAGCAGATTGGGGCAGTCTAACTATGGCTACACCTTC.

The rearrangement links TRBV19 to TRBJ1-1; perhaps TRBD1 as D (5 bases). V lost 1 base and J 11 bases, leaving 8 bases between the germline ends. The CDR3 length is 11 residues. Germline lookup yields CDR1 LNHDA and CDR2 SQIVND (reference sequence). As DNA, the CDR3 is TGTGCCAGTAGTATAGCAGGGTTGGCTTTCTTT. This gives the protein CASSIAGLAFF.

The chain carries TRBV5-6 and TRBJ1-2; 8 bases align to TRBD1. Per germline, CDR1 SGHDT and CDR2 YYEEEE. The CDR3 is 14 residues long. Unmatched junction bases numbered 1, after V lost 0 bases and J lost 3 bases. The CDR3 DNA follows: TGTGCCAGCAGCTTGGACAGGGGGGACTATGGCTACACCTTC. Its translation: CASSLDRGDYGYTF.

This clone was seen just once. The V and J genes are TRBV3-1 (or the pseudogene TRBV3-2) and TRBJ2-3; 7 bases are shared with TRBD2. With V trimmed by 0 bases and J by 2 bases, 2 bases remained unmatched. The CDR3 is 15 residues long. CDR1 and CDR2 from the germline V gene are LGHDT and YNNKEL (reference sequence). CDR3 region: CASSQERGSTDTQYF. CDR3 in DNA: TGTGCCAGCAGCCAAGAGCGGGGGTCCACAGATACGCAGTATTTT.

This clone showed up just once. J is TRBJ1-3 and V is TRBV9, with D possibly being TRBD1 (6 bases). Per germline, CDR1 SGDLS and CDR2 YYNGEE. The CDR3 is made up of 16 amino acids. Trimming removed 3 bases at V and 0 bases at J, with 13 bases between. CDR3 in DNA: TGTGCCAGCAGCGCGACAGGATACCTCTCTGGAAACACCATATATTTT. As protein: CASSATGYLSGNTIYF.

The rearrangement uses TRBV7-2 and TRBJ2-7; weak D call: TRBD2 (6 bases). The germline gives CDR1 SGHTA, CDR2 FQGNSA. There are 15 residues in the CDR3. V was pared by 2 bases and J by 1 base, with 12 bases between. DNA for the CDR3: TGTGCCAGCAGCTTATCTGGGACTTCATCCTACGAGCAGTACGTC. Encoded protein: CASSLSGTSSYEQYV.

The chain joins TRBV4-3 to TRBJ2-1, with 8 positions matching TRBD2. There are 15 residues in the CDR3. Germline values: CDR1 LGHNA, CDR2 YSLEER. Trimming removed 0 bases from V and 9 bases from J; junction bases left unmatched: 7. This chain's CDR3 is CASSQDTGGQGEQFF. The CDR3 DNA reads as TGCGCCAGCAGCCAAGACACGGGGGGGCAGGGTGAGCAGTTCTTC.

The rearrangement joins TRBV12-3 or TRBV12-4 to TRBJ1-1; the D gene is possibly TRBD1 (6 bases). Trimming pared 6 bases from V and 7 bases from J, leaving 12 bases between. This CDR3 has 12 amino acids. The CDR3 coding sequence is TGTGCCAGCAGCCTCGACAGGTTTGAAGCTTTCTTT. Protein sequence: CASSLDRFEAFF.

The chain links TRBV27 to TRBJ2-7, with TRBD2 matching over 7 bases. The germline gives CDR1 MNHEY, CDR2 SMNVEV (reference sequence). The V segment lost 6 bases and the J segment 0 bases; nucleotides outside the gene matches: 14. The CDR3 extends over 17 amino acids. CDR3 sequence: CASSSPGGARYSYEQYF. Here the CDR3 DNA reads TGTGCCAGCAGCTCCCCGGGAGGCGCGCGCTACTCCTACGAGCAGTACTTC.

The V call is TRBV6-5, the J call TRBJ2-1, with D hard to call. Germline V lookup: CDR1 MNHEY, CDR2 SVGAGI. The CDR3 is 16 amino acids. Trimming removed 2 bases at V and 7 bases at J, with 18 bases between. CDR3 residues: CASSYIRKASGNEQFF. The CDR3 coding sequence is TGTGCCAGCAGTTACATCCGGAAGGCTAGTGGGAATGAGCAGTTCTTC.

CDR3 nucleotide sequence: TGTGCCAGCTCAGACCACCGGGACAGGGGGTCTTCACCCCTCCACTTT. This encodes CASSDHRDRGSSPLHF. The chain has TRBV18 and TRBJ1-6; TRBD1 matches 11 bases. This CDR3 has 16 residues. CDR1 and CDR2 (germline): KGHSH, LQKENI. V trimming: 5 bases; J trimming: 9 bases; junction bases outside the gene matches: 9.

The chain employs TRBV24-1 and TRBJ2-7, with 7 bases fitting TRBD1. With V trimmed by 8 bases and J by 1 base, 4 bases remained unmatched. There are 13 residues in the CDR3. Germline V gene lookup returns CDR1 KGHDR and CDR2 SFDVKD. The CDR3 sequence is CATTMTGSYEQYV. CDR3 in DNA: TGTGCCACCACTATGACAGGGTCCTACGAGCAGTACGTC.